This passage covers 3 T cell receptor beta chains from one sample sequenced in a study of T cell repertoires in cytomegalovirus infection. For these TCRs, the target antigens are not known. MiXCR was run by TCRdb on the reads, yielding one entry per CDR3 protein. The sample carries hundreds of thousands of distinct CDR3 sequences, around 32% recorded once. The sample in question was cultured CD8+ T cells from PBMCs, obtained from culture after CMV antigen stimulation. These receptors all stem from a human donor in good health (CMV status not recorded). Some clones in this sample may be carry-over from other donors' samples.

The chain links TRBV6-6 to TRBJ2-3, with 11 nucleotides matching TRBD2. The CDR3 totals 15 residues. Germline CDR1 and CDR2: MNHNY and SVGAGI (reference sequence). V was pared by 7 bases and J by 2 bases, with 5 bases of the junction left unmatched. In DNA, the CDR3 is TGTGCCAGCACCCCTAGCGGGGGGTACACAGATACGCAGTATTTT. Encoded protein: CASTPSGGYTDTQYF.

This clonotype has just a few counts. The CDR3 sequence is CASSRGQHTEAFF. CDR3 DNA sequence: TGTGCCAGCAGCCGGGGACAGCACACTGAAGCTTTCTTT. This sequence joins TRBV7-6 and TRBJ1-1; 7 nucleotides match TRBD1. The CDR3 spans 13 residues. V shed 5 bases, J shed 3 bases, and the junction held 3 bases outside the gene matches. Germline assignment: CDR1 SGHVS and CDR2 FNYEAQ. The full variable domain, completed using reference TRBV7-6 and TRBJ1-1, is GAGVSQSPRYKVTKRGQDVALRCDPISGHVSLYWYRQALGQGPEFLTYFNYEAQQDKSGLPNDRFSAERPEGSISTLTIQRTEQRDSAMYRCASSRGQHTEAFFGQGTRLTVV.

This clonotype was observed a few times. The rearrangement uses TRBV6-1 and TRBJ2-3; tentative D call: TRBD2 (6 bases). The CDR3 totals 15 residues. V gave up 0 bases and J gave up 4 bases, with 11 bases separating them. From germline, CDR1 is MNHNS and CDR2 SASEGT. Written as DNA, the CDR3 is TGTGCCAGCAGTGAAGCGAGGAGGGTGGCAGATACGCAGTATTTT. Amino acids: CASSEARRVADTQYF.